This TCR beta chain was sequenced during a study of T cell changes during pregnancy in multiple sclerosis. Only in-frame clones appear in the TCRdb table, and some are missing; sequencing was by immunoSEQ multiplex PCR. Altogether approximately 70,000 clones are present, about 91% being singletons, with the ten largest covering over 1.1%. CDR1 is SGDLS, CDR2 YYNGEE, per germline. Between the trimmed V and J ends, which lost 4 bases and 2 bases, there was a span of 14 bases. The CDR3 consists of 15 residues. Specimen: peripheral blood, collected after pregnancy. This sequence joins TRBV9 and TRBJ2-3; D possibly corresponds to TRBD2 (6 bases). The sequence was obtained from a female donor with multiple sclerosis, enrolled in a pregnancy study. Written as DNA, the CDR3 is TGTGCCAGCAGCCCTTATAGCGGACCCACAGATACGCAGTATTTT. Its translation: CASSPYSGPTDTQYF. Filled out from reference TRBV9 and TRBJ2-3, the complete variable domain reads DSGVTQTPKHLITATGQRVTLRCSPRSGDLSVYWYQQSLDQGLQFLIQYYNGEERAKGNILERFSAQQFPDLHSELNLSSLELGDSALYFCASSPYSGPTDTQYFGPGTRLTVL.